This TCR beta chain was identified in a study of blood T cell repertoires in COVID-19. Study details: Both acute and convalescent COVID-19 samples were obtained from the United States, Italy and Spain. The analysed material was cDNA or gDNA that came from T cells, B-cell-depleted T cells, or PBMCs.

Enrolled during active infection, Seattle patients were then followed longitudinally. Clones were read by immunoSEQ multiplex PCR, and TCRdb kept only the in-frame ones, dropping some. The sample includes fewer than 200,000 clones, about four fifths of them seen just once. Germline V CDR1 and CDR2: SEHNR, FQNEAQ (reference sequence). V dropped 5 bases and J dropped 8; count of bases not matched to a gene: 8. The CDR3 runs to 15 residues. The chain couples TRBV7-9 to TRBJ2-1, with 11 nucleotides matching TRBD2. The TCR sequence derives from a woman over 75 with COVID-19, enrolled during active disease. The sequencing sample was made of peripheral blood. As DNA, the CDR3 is TGTGCCAGCAGCCCCAGACTAGCGGGGTTGTATGAGCAGTTCTTC. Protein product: CASSPRLAGLYEQFF.